The rows below give T cell receptor beta chains drawn from one sample of a study of blood T cell repertoires in COVID-19. Profiling relied on immunoSEQ multiplex PCR, and the TCRdb table lists in-frame clones only, not all of them. The sample holds around 250,000 clones, 65% to 90% seen once. Sequenced material: PBMCs or T cells enriched from blood (not recorded which). These receptors all come from a woman aged 45-65 years with acute COVID-19. CDR3s include the opening cysteine and the closing phenylalanine or tryptophan. A D gene is named only where the DNA matches it firmly. Size values are once, few and many counts, or a class for expanded clones, and some rows have none.

D gene: NA; V gene: TRBV6-6; J gene: TRBJ1-1; clone size: NA; CDR3 protein: CASRGDLGAFF; CDR3 DNA: TGTGCCAGCAGGGGGGACTTGGGAGCTTTCTTT
D gene: TRBD1; V gene: TRBV15; J gene: TRBJ2-7; clone size: NA; CDR3 protein: CATSRPGQGAREQYF; CDR3 DNA: TGTGCCACCAGCAGACCGGGACAGGGGGCCCGCGAGCAGTACTTC
D gene: TRBD2; V gene: TRBV7-9; J gene: TRBJ2-5; clone size: NA; CDR3 protein: CASAGDGGYQETQYF; CDR3 DNA: TGTGCCAGCGCGGGGGACGGAGGGTACCAAGAGACCCAGTACTTC
D gene: TRBD1; V gene: TRBV27; J gene: TRBJ2-2; clone size: NA; CDR3 protein: CASSLWGQGAGGELFF; CDR3 DNA: TGTGCCAGCAGTTTATGGGGACAGGGGGCCGGCGGGGAGCTGTTTTTT
D gene: TRBD1; V gene: TRBV5-8; J gene: TRBJ1-4; clone size: NA; CDR3 protein: CASSTSDRVREKLFF; CDR3 DNA: TGTGCCAGCAGCACCTCGGACAGGGTACGGGAAAAACTGTTTTTT
D gene: NA; V gene: TRBV5-1; J gene: TRBJ2-3; clone size: NA; CDR3 protein: CASSSAGNTQYF; CDR3 DNA: TGCGCCAGCAGCTCCGCAGGGAATACGCAGTATTTT
D gene: NA; V gene: TRBV10-2; J gene: TRBJ1-4; clone size: NA; CDR3 protein: CASRKGDTTNEKLFF; CDR3 DNA: TGCGCCAGCAGAAAGGGGGATACAACTAATGAAAAACTGTTTTTT
D gene: TRBD1; V gene: TRBV2; J gene: TRBJ1-1; clone size: NA; CDR3 protein: CASMGTGSRGTEAFF; CDR3 DNA: TGTGCCAGCATGGGGACAGGGTCCCGGGGGACTGAAGCTTTCTTT
D gene: NA; V gene: TRBV11-2; J gene: TRBJ2-5; clone size: NA; CDR3 protein: CASSSRETQYF; CDR3 DNA: TGTGCCAGCAGCAGCCGGGAGACCCAGTACTTC
D gene: TRBD2; V gene: TRBV5-1; J gene: TRBJ2-1; clone size: NA; CDR3 protein: CASSPGLAHEQFF; CDR3 DNA: TGCGCCAGCAGCCCAGGACTAGCCCATGAGCAGTTCTTC
D gene: NA; V gene: TRBV3-1/TRBV3-2; J gene: TRBJ1-2; clone size: NA; CDR3 protein: CASSQDLGGRGYGYTF; CDR3 DNA: TGTGCCAGCAGCCAAGATCTGGGGGGACGGGGCTATGGCTACACCTTC
D gene: NA; V gene: TRBV7-8; J gene: TRBJ2-2; clone size: NA; CDR3 protein: CASSALANTGELFF; CDR3 DNA: TGTGCCAGCAGCGCCCTAGCGAACACCGGGGAGCTGTTTTTT
D gene: NA; V gene: TRBV4-3; J gene: TRBJ1-2; clone size: NA; CDR3 protein: CASSQDPPGIRGYTF; CDR3 DNA: TGCGCCAGCAGCCAAGACCCCCCGGGAATACGTGGCTACACCTTC
D gene: NA; V gene: TRBV2; J gene: TRBJ2-5; clone size: few; CDR3 protein: CASSDNQETQYF; CDR3 DNA: TGTGCCAGCAGTGACAACCAAGAGACCCAGTACTTC
D gene: TRBD1; V gene: TRBV6-1; J gene: TRBJ1-2; clone size: NA; CDR3 protein: CASSGSSQGAIYGYTF; CDR3 DNA: TGTGCCAGCAGTGGTTCTTCGCAGGGGGCCATCTATGGCTACACCTTC
D gene: TRBD1; V gene: TRBV7-9; J gene: TRBJ1-1; clone size: NA; CDR3 protein: CASSLGGFTGVDTEAFF; CDR3 DNA: TGTGCCAGCAGCTTGGGGGGTTTCACAGGGGTTGACACTGAAGCTTTCTTT
D gene: TRBD1; V gene: TRBV5-1; J gene: TRBJ1-2; clone size: NA; CDR3 protein: CASSSGTGWNYGYTF; CDR3 DNA: TGCGCCAGCAGCTCCGGGACAGGGTGGAATTATGGCTACACCTTC
D gene: NA; V gene: TRBV30; J gene: TRBJ1-1; clone size: once; CDR3 protein: CAWTAGNTEAFF; CDR3 DNA: TGTGCCTGGACCGCGGGAAACACTGAAGCTTTCTTT
D gene: NA; V gene: TRBV2; J gene: TRBJ1-6; clone size: few; CDR3 protein: CASSMTGGSPLHF; CDR3 DNA: TGTGCCAGCAGTATGACAGGTGGTTCACCCCTCCACTTT
D gene: TRBD1; V gene: TRBV10-3; J gene: TRBJ1-1; clone size: NA; CDR3 protein: CAISEWTGNTEAFF; CDR3 DNA: TGTGCCATCAGTGAATGGACAGGGAACACTGAAGCTTTCTTT
D gene: NA; V gene: TRBV27; J gene: TRBJ2-7; clone size: NA; CDR3 protein: CASSFLGRSYEQYF; CDR3 DNA: TGTGCCAGCAGTTTTCTAGGGAGATCCTACGAGCAGTACTTC
D gene: TRBD1; V gene: TRBV19; J gene: TRBJ2-5; clone size: NA; CDR3 protein: CASSMTRGETQYF; CDR3 DNA: TGTGCCAGTAGTATGACCAGGGGGGAGACCCAGTACTTC
D gene: TRBD2; V gene: TRBV7-3; J gene: TRBJ2-1; clone size: NA; CDR3 protein: CASSPTTSGFGEQFF; CDR3 DNA: TGTGCCAGCAGCCCTACAACTAGCGGTTTTGGTGAGCAGTTCTTC
D gene: NA; V gene: TRBV9; J gene: TRBJ1-1; clone size: NA; CDR3 protein: CASSRGTLGGTEAFF; CDR3 DNA: TGTGCCAGCAGCAGAGGGACACTTGGAGGCACTGAAGCTTTCTTT
D gene: TRBD2; V gene: TRBV18; J gene: TRBJ2-4; clone size: NA; CDR3 protein: CASSPRTSFGLAKNIQYF; CDR3 DNA: TGTGCCAGCTCACCAAGGACTAGTTTTGGGTTGGCCAAAAACATTCAGTACTTC
D gene: NA; V gene: TRBV19; J gene: TRBJ2-2; clone size: NA; CDR3 protein: CASSKPGLGTGELFF; CDR3 DNA: TGTGCCAGTAGTAAACCGGGACTTGGGACCGGGGAGCTGTTTTTT
D gene: TRBD1; V gene: TRBV7-8; J gene: TRBJ2-2; clone size: NA; CDR3 protein: CASSLAARGQRTGELFF; CDR3 DNA: TGTGCCAGCAGCTTAGCGGCCAGGGGGCAACGCACCGGGGAGCTGTTTTTT
D gene: NA; V gene: TRBV19; J gene: TRBJ1-3; clone size: once; CDR3 protein: CASSTRQSSGNTIYF; CDR3 DNA: TGTGCCAGTAGTACACGACAGAGCTCTGGAAACACCATATATTTT
D gene: TRBD2; V gene: TRBV3-1/TRBV3-2; J gene: TRBJ2-3; clone size: NA; CDR3 protein: CASSQDALAGGNTDTQYF; CDR3 DNA: TGTGCCAGCAGCCAAGATGCGCTAGCGGGGGGTAATACAGATACGCAGTATTTT
D gene: NA; V gene: TRBV27; J gene: TRBJ1-1; clone size: NA; CDR3 protein: CASSVHRENTEAFF; CDR3 DNA: TGTGCCAGCAGTGTACACAGGGAGAACACTGAAGCTTTCTTT
D gene: NA; V gene: TRBV30; J gene: TRBJ2-1; clone size: NA; CDR3 protein: CSGEFLYNEQFF; CDR3 DNA: TGTTCGGGGGAATTCTTGTACAATGAGCAGTTCTTC
D gene: NA; V gene: TRBV5-1; J gene: TRBJ2-7; clone size: NA; CDR3 protein: CASSLDAGSSYEQYF; CDR3 DNA: TGCGCCAGCAGCTTGGATGCGGGATCCTCCTACGAGCAGTACTTC
D gene: NA; V gene: TRBV11-3; J gene: TRBJ2-7; clone size: NA; CDR3 protein: CASSPGQTYEQYF; CDR3 DNA: TGTGCCAGCAGCCCCGGACAGACCTACGAGCAGTACTTC
D gene: TRBD1; V gene: TRBV29-1; J gene: TRBJ1-2; clone size: NA; CDR3 protein: CSGVTGLTNYGYTF; CDR3 DNA: TGCAGCGGGGTGACAGGGCTCACTAACTATGGCTACACCTTC
D gene: NA; V gene: TRBV7-2; J gene: TRBJ1-1; clone size: NA; CDR3 protein: CASSSQGTLEAFF; CDR3 DNA: TGTGCCAGCAGCTCACAGGGAACCTTAGAAGCTTTCTTT
D gene: NA; V gene: TRBV30; J gene: TRBJ1-4; clone size: NA; CDR3 protein: CAWSYSGFEKLFF; CDR3 DNA: TGTGCCTGGAGTTACTCGGGATTTGAAAAACTGTTTTTT
D gene: NA; V gene: TRBV27; J gene: TRBJ1-2; clone size: NA; CDR3 protein: CASSSTGTITRGYTF; CDR3 DNA: TGTGCCAGCAGTTCGACCGGGACAATCACTCGAGGCTACACCTTC
D gene: NA; V gene: TRBV7-6; J gene: TRBJ1-5; clone size: once; CDR3 protein: CASSLETGSNQPQHF; CDR3 DNA: TGTGCCAGCAGCTTAGAGACAGGCAGCAATCAGCCCCAGCATTTT
D gene: NA; V gene: TRBV19; J gene: TRBJ1-1; clone size: NA; CDR3 protein: CASSKTGLGTEAFF; CDR3 DNA: TGTGCCAGTAGTAAAACAGGGCTTGGCACTGAAGCTTTCTTT
D gene: NA; V gene: TRBV4-3; J gene: TRBJ2-3; clone size: NA; CDR3 protein: CASSQDAGPPTDTQYF; CDR3 DNA: TGCGCCAGCAGCCAAGATGCGGGCCCACCCACAGATACGCAGTATTTT
D gene: NA; V gene: TRBV27; J gene: TRBJ1-4; clone size: once; CDR3 protein: CASSPNNEKLFF; CDR3 DNA: TGTGCCAGCAGTCCAAATAATGAAAAACTGTTTTTT
D gene: NA; V gene: TRBV19; J gene: TRBJ1-6; clone size: NA; CDR3 protein: CASSSLAPNNSPLHF; CDR3 DNA: TGTGCCAGTAGTTCCCTAGCACCTAATAATTCACCCCTCCACTTT
D gene: NA; V gene: TRBV9; J gene: TRBJ1-6; clone size: NA; CDR3 protein: CASSEGQYNSPLHF; CDR3 DNA: TGTGCCAGCAGCGAGGGACAATATAATTCACCCCTCCACTTT
D gene: TRBD1; V gene: TRBV6-5; J gene: TRBJ1-1; clone size: NA; CDR3 protein: CASSYWGQANTEAFF; CDR3 DNA: TGTGCCAGCAGTTACTGGGGACAGGCCAACACTGAAGCTTTCTTT
D gene: NA; V gene: TRBV2; J gene: TRBJ2-2; clone size: NA; CDR3 protein: CASSLDTSNTGELFF; CDR3 DNA: TGTGCCAGCAGTCTGGACACCTCGAACACCGGGGAGCTGTTTTTT